This T cell receptor (beta chain) was observed in a study of blood T cell repertoires in COVID-19. Study background: Both acute and convalescent COVID-19 samples were obtained from the United States, Italy and Spain. The analysed material was cDNA or gDNA that came from T cells, B-cell-depleted T cells, or PBMCs.

As processed by the authors: How many nucleated cells were present was estimated from reference gene primer amplification. Only in-frame clones appear in the TCRdb table, and some are missing; sequencing was by immunoSEQ multiplex PCR. Clonal size and the V and J genes are those of that table, whereas D and trimming came from the DNA. The sample lists approximately 92,000 clones, 82% seen once, with about 18% in the top ten. This clone was recorded once. At one boundary the junction diverges from the germline segment, which might be a read error. In germline, CDR1 is SSHAT, CDR2 FNYEAQ (reference sequence). The CDR3 has 15 amino acids.

The J gene is TRBJ2-5, the V gene TRBV7-7; 11 bases map to TRBD1. The clonotype comes from an elderly man with acute or convalescent COVID-19. Sequenced: peripheral blood. CDR3 loop: CASSQGQGGTETQYF. CDR3 DNA sequence: TGTGCTAGCAGCCAGGGACAGGGGGGCACGGAGACCCAGTACTTC.